Listed below are T cell receptor beta chains from one sample, sequenced in a study of T cell responses to AZD1222 COVID-19 vaccine. Sequenced by immunoSEQ multiplex PCR; TCRdb stores in-frame clones only, minus some. The sample carries roughly 140,000 clones, just over 90% recorded once. Sequencing was performed on peripheral blood, taken on day 0 of AZD1222 vaccination. These receptors all stem from an adult in good health. The CDR3 runs from the conserved cysteine through the conserved F or W. D genes are given only for firm matches. The size of a clone is reported for some rows only, either as once, few or many, or as a class for expanded clones.

clone size,CDR3 length,J gene,V gene,D gene,CDR3 DNA,CDR3 protein
NA,14,TRBJ1-2,TRBV19,TRBD1,TGTGCCAGTCAGACCGACAGGGCATCTAATGGCTACACCTTC,CASQTDRASNGYTF
NA,16,TRBJ1-2,TRBV4-2,NA,TGTGCCAGCAGCCAAGTACCCGGGGATCAAAACTATGGCTACACCTTC,CASSQVPGDQNYGYTF
NA,15,TRBJ2-2,TRBV9,NA,TGTGCCAGCAGCGTAGGGGCAGGGTCAAACGGGGAGCTGTTTTTT,CASSVGAGSNGELFF
NA,12,TRBJ1-2,TRBV5-6,TRBD1,TGTGCCAGCAGCTTACTACAGGGGAGCCACACCTTC,CASSLLQGSHTF
once,15,TRBJ2-7,TRBV18,NA,TGTGCCAGCTCACCACGGCAGGATGTGGGTTACGAGCAGTACTTC,CASSPRQDVGYEQYF
NA,13,TRBJ1-2,TRBV25-1,NA,TGTGCCAGCAGTGGAATCGGACAAGATGGCTACACCTTC,CASSGIGQDGYTF
NA,15,TRBJ1-1,TRBV3-1/TRBV3-2,NA,TGTGCCAGCAGCCAAGACAGCCTTAAGTGGACTGAAGCTTTCTTT,CASSQDSLKWTEAFF
NA,17,TRBJ1-1,TRBV5-1,TRBD1,TGCGCCAGCAGCTTGGAAGGGACAGGGGGTCCCGGGGCTAAAGCTTTCTTT,CASSLEGTGGPGAKAFF
NA,13,TRBJ1-5,TRBV28,TRBD1,TGTGCCAGCACCAACAGGGGAGGTCAGCCCCAGCATTTT,CASTNRGGQPQHF
NA,12,TRBJ1-2,TRBV5-1,NA,TGCGCCAGCAGCTTGGGTGACTATGGCTACACCTTC,CASSLGDYGYTF
NA,15,TRBJ2-1,TRBV10-2,NA,TGCGCCAGCAGAGCCGGCCGGAGGTCCTACAATGAGCAGTTCTTC,CASRAGRRSYNEQFF
once,14,TRBJ2-2,TRBV7-2,TRBD1,TGTGCCAGCAGCTTGGACAGGGTGATCGGGGAGCTGTTTTTT,CASSLDRVIGELFF
NA,11,TRBJ2-3,TRBV6-2/TRBV6-3,NA,TGTGCCAGCAGCAGCACAGATACGCAGTATTTT,CASSSTDTQYF
NA,16,TRBJ2-1,TRBV4-1,NA,TGCGCCAGCAGCCAAGGGGAGTCAGGAGGCTACAATGAGCAGTTCTTC,CASSQGESGGYNEQFF
NA,18,TRBJ2-1,TRBV19,TRBD2,TGTGCCAGTAGCCCCAAACCCGCCGGGACTAGCGGGGGCCTAGGGCAGTTCTTC,CASSPKPAGTSGGLGQFF
NA,12,TRBJ2-4,TRBV6-5,TRBD2,TGTGCCAGCAGTTCAAGCGGGAACCTTCAGTACTTC,CASSSSGNLQYF
NA,16,TRBJ1-2,TRBV19,TRBD1,TGTGCCAGTAGTAGGGGACAGTCCGAAGCTAACTATGGCTACACCTTC,CASSRGQSEANYGYTF
few,14,TRBJ1-3,TRBV7-9,NA,TGTGCCAGCAGCTTAGGGGTCCAGGGAAACACCATATATTTT,CASSLGVQGNTIYF
NA,15,TRBJ2-5,TRBV27,NA,TGTGCCAGCAGTTTTGGAGGGTGGGGGGAGGAGACCCAGTACTTC,CASSFGGWGEETQYF
NA,14,TRBJ1-2,TRBV5-6,TRBD1,TGTGCCAGCAGCAAGGGACAGGGGGACCTTAGCTACACCTTC,CASSKGQGDLSYTF
NA,13,TRBJ2-3,TRBV5-4,NA,TGTGCCACCATGCCGCGCGGGGCAGATACGCAGTATTTT,CATMPRGADTQYF
NA,18,TRBJ2-7,TRBV11-3,TRBD1,TGTGCCAGCAGCTTTCTCGATTTCATCGGGACAGGGAGATACGAGCAGTACTTC,CASSFLDFIGTGRYEQYF
NA,15,TRBJ2-1,TRBV30,NA,TGTGCCTGGAAGGGGGGAGTGGGCTCCTACAATGAGCAGTTCTTC,CAWKGGVGSYNEQFF
NA,15,TRBJ2-2,TRBV7-2,TRBD2,TGTGCCAGCAGCTTATCGGGGGGGTACACCGGGGAGCTGTTTTTT,CASSLSGGYTGELFF
NA,14,TRBJ2-7,TRBV5-1,TRBD1,TGCGCCAGCAGCTCGGGACAGGGGGGCGGCGAGCAGTACTTC,CASSSGQGGGEQYF
NA,15,TRBJ2-5,TRBV6-5,TRBD2,TGTGCCAGCATCCCTAATATAGCGGGAGACGGGACCCAGTACTTC,CASIPNIAGDGTQYF
NA,13,TRBJ1-2,TRBV5-1,NA,TGCGCCAGCAGCCCCGGGGCAGACTATGGCTACACCTTC,CASSPGADYGYTF
NA,11,TRBJ2-7,TRBV6-2/TRBV6-3,NA,TGTGCCAGCAGTCCCCTCTACGAGCAGTACTTC,CASSPLYEQYF
NA,14,TRBJ2-5,TRBV6-1,TRBD1,TGTGCCAGCAGTGAATGGGACAGGGAAGAGACCCAGTACTTC,CASSEWDREETQYF
NA,17,TRBJ1-4,TRBV11-2,NA,TGTGCCAGCAGCTTAGATCCCCACAGGATGTCCGGTGAAAAACTGTTTTTT,CASSLDPHRMSGEKLFF
NA,15,TRBJ2-1,TRBV3-1/TRBV3-2,TRBD1,TGTGCCAGCAGCCAAATACAGGGGTATGGCAATGAGCAGTTCTTC,CASSQIQGYGNEQFF
NA,14,TRBJ2-1,TRBV29-1,TRBD2,TGCAGCGTAATAAAAACAGGACTAGCCTCAGAGCAGTTCTTC,CSVIKTGLASEQFF
few,14,TRBJ1-6,TRBV15,TRBD1,TGTGCCACCAGCTTAGGACAGGGGTGGTCACCCCTCCACTTT,CATSLGQGWSPLHF
NA,13,TRBJ2-7,TRBV5-1,NA,TGCGCCAGCAGCCTCTCCGGGGGCTACGAGCAGTACTTC,CASSLSGGYEQYF
NA,13,TRBJ2-6,TRBV19,NA,TGTGCCAGCTTTGGCTCTGGGGCCAACGTCCTGACTTTC,CASFGSGANVLTF
NA,15,TRBJ2-7,TRBV9,NA,TGTGCCAGCAGCCCCAGCCCCCTTGCGGGCTACGAGCAGTACTTC,CASSPSPLAGYEQYF
NA,13,TRBJ1-2,TRBV6-2/TRBV6-3,NA,TGTGCCAGCAGCGTCGGGACCTCGGGGGGCTACACCTTC,CASSVGTSGGYTF
NA,14,TRBJ1-2,TRBV5-1,TRBD1,TGCGCCAGCAGACCCGGACAGGGGCCCCATGGCTACACCTTC,CASRPGQGPHGYTF
once,13,TRBJ2-5,TRBV18,NA,TGTGCCAGCTCACCGGGGGCCCAAGAGACCCAGTACTTC,CASSPGAQETQYF